These 28 T cell receptor beta chains were sequenced from one sample in a study of blood T cell repertoires in COVID-19. Clones were sequenced by immunoSEQ multiplex PCR, and TCRdb holds only the in-frame ones, with some missing. The sample holds some 19,000 clones, over 75% seen once. Sequencing was carried out using peripheral blood. Receptor source: a man older than 75 with acute or convalescent COVID-19.

This clone was observed a few times. This chain links TRBV4-2 with TRBJ1-6, with no clear D. There are 16 residues in the CDR3. The V end lost 0 bases, the J end lost 10 bases, and 16 bases lay between the germline ends. The germline gives CDR1 LGHNA, CDR2 YNFKEQ. For the CDR3, the DNA is TGTGCCAGCAGCCAAGATGAGTTGGGTTCGGGATCACCCCTCCACTTT. This sequence encodes CASSQDELGSGSPLHF.

The table lists this clone with a few counts. The chain carries TRBV30 and TRBJ1-4, with D maybe TRBD1 (5 bases). V lost 2 bases to trimming and J lost 10 bases, with 17 bases between them. The CDR3 consists of 14 residues. The germline CDR1 and CDR2 sequences are GTSNPN and SVGIG (reference sequence). The CDR3 DNA reads TGTGCCTGGAGTCCCGACAGAGCTGGCGGAAAACTGTTTTTT. Protein product: CAWSPDRAGGKLFF.

The rearrangement links TRBV18 to TRBJ1-1; possible D gene TRBD1, 6 bases. There are 12 residues in the CDR3. Trimming cost V 4 bases and J 6 bases, with 9 bases left between them. The germline gives CDR1 KGHSH, CDR2 LQKENI. In nucleotides, the CDR3 is TGTGCCAGCTCACTACAGGGAGCTGAAGCTTTCTTT. Protein sequence: CASSLQGAEAFF.

The chain is built from TRBV19 and TRBJ1-5; maybe TRBD1 (5 bases). V lost 3 bases and J 3 bases, leaving 12 bases between the germline ends. Germline loops: CDR1 LNHDA, CDR2 SQIVND (reference sequence). This CDR3 comprises 15 residues. The CDR3 DNA is TGTGCCAGTAGTATTGGGGGAGGGGTCAATCAGCCCCAGCATTTT. Protein product: CASSIGGGVNQPQHF.

This CDR3 reads CASSLWGTQGYTF. The CDR3 DNA follows: TGTGCCAGCAGCTTATGGGGGACTCAAGGCTACACCTTC. The chain couples TRBV7-6 to TRBJ1-2; tentatively, D is TRBD1 (5 bases). Germline V gene lookup returns CDR1 SGHVS and CDR2 FNYEAQ. Trimming removed 2 bases from V and 8 bases from J, with 12 bases in between. The CDR3 loop spans 13 amino acids.

This rearrangement joins TRBV6-2 or TRBV6-3 to TRBJ2-5, with 8 bases aligning to TRBD1. CDR1 and CDR2 (germline): MNHEY, SVGEGT. This CDR3 contains 18 residues. The J segment lost 0 bases and the V segment lost 0 bases, leaving 9 bases of the junction unmatched. CDR3 DNA sequence: TGTGCCAGCAGTTACTCGGACAGGGCTGGGGGGTACCAAGAGACCCAGTACTTC. Its protein is CASSYSDRAGGYQETQYF.

This rearrangement joins TRBV10-3 to TRBJ2-1, with TRBD1 matching over 8 bases. Germline assignment: CDR1 ENHRY and CDR2 SYGVKD. V shed 4 bases, J shed 9 bases, and the junction held 8 bases outside the gene matches. There are 14 residues in the CDR3. As DNA, the CDR3 is TGTGCCATCAGTGCGCCACTCCAGGGGGCTGAGCAGTTCTTC. It is translated as CAISAPLQGAEQFF.

This clone was seen once. The CDR3 DNA reads TGTGCCAGCAGCTTGGCCGGGACTAGCGGGGGGGCCGGGCAGTATTTT. Amino acids: CASSLAGTSGGAGQYF. This chain connects TRBV5-4 to TRBJ2-3; 16 bases are a match to TRBD2. Trimming took 0 bases from V and 11 from J; bases not matched to a gene: 6. The CDR3 totals 16 residues. Germline V CDR1 and CDR2: SGHNT, YYREEE (reference sequence).

The rearrangement uses TRBV29-1 and TRBJ1-2; maybe TRBD1 (5 bases). Trimming left V 6 bases short and J 7 bases short, with 15 bases between. In germline, CDR1 is SQVTM, CDR2 ANQGSEA. The CDR3 spans 12 residues. CDR3 amino acids: CSVPGELGGYTF. DNA for the CDR3: TGCAGCGTCCCGGGGGAGTTGGGTGGCTACACCTTC.

The genes are TRBV3-1 (or the pseudogene TRBV3-2) and TRBJ2-7, with D tentatively TRBD1 (6 bases). The CDR3 has 14 amino acids. V lost 1 base to trimming and J lost 6 bases, with 13 bases between them. The germline V gene has CDR1 LGHDT and CDR2 YNNKEL (reference sequence). The CDR3 loop is CASSQGTTGSEQYF. CDR3 DNA: TGTGCCAGCAGCCAAGGGACGACAGGATCCGAGCAGTACTTC.

This sequence joins TRBV7-2 and TRBJ2-3; 8 bases line up with TRBD1. With V trimmed by 4 bases and J by 3 bases, 3 bases remained unmatched. This CDR3 region has 14 residues. Germline V gene sequence: CDR1 SGHTA, CDR2 FQGNSA. CDR3 nucleotides: TGTGCCAGCAGCTCCCGGACAGGGACAGATACGCAGTATTTT. As protein: CASSSRTGTDTQYF.

The chain employs TRBV19 and TRBJ2-1; D unclear. V was clipped by 2 bases and J by 5 bases, with 13 bases between them. CDR1 LNHDA and CDR2 SQIVND come from the germline V gene (reference sequence). CDR3 length: 15 amino acids. In DNA, the CDR3 is TGTGCCAGTAGTATATGGGCAGCATACGACAATGAGCAGTTCTTC. This encodes CASSIWAAYDNEQFF.

The chain couples TRBV6-5 to TRBJ1-3; possible D gene TRBD1, 5 bases. The V gene lost 6 bases and the J gene lost 4 bases, with 13 bases spanning the gap. The CDR3 consists of 14 residues. Germline CDR1 is MNHEY and CDR2 is SVGAGI. The CDR3, as DNA: TGTGCCAGCAGGGGGGAGGCTGGCGGAAACACCATATATTTT. Translating gives CASRGEAGGNTIYF.

The chain's CDR3 is CASSQDLGGQGNQPQHF. In nucleotides, the CDR3 is TGCGCCAGCAGCCAAGATCTGGGGGGGCAGGGGAATCAGCCCCAGCATTTT. The V and J genes are TRBV4-3 and TRBJ1-5; D is possibly TRBD1 (6 bases). Germline-derived CDR1 and CDR2 are LGHNA and YSLEER. V lost 0 bases to trimming and J lost 4 bases, with 16 bases between them. The CDR3 is 17 residues long.

The chain uses TRBV7-2 and TRBJ2-4; tentatively, D is TRBD2 (6 bases). CDR1 is SGHTA and CDR2 is FQGNSA in the germline V gene. The CDR3 spans 12 residues. V dropped 8 bases and J dropped 8 bases, with 13 bases sitting between them. The CDR3 loop is CASSLSGDIQYF. The CDR3 DNA is TGTGCCAGCTCTCTATCGGGGGACATTCAGTACTTC.

This chain links TRBV10-3 with TRBJ1-5; TRBD1 matches at 9 bases. Germline V CDR1 and CDR2: ENHRY, SYGVKD. The J segment lost 5 bases and the V segment lost 1 base, leaving 9 bases of the junction unmatched. This CDR3 spans 17 amino acids. The CDR3 coding sequence is TGTGCCATCAGTGAGTTTGGGACAGGGTCTAGTGATCAGCCCCAGCATTTT. Its translation is CAISEFGTGSSDQPQHF.

The chain is built from TRBV11-3 and TRBJ2-5, with 10 bases identical to TRBD1. V was clipped by 5 bases and J by 2 bases; unmatched bases: 5. The CDR3 covers 15 residues. Germline CDR1 reads SGHNT; CDR2 reads YENEEA. The CDR3: CASSHGQGGQETQYF. In nucleotides, the CDR3 is TGTGCCAGCAGCCACGGACAGGGGGGGCAAGAGACCCAGTACTTC.

This chain links TRBV6-5 with TRBJ1-1, with 7 positions matching TRBD1. The CDR3 length is 14 residues. Germline assignment: CDR1 MNHEY and CDR2 SVGAGI. The V gene end was trimmed by 7 bases and the J gene end by 1 base; junction bases not matched to a gene: 6. CDR3 nucleotides: TGTGCCAGCACCTTAACAGGGGAGAACACTGAAGCTTTCTTT. This gives the protein CASTLTGENTEAFF.

The V gene is TRBV7-9, the J gene TRBJ1-1; D gene unclear. V lost 1 base to trimming and J lost 1 base, with 10 bases between them. Germline values: CDR1 SEHNR, CDR2 FQNEAQ (reference sequence). The CDR3 has 15 amino acids. The CDR3 DNA follows: TGTGCCAGCAGCTTAGGCGCCAGGCGGAACACTGAAGCTTTCTTT. Its translation is CASSLGARRNTEAFF. Together with reference TRBV7-9 and TRBJ1-1, the CDR3 gives the full variable domain: DTGVSQNPRHKITKRGQNVTFRCDPISEHNRLYWYRQTLGQGPEFLTYFQNEAQLEKSRLLSDRFSAERPKGSFSTLEIQRTEQGDSAMYLCASSLGARRNTEAFFGQGTRLTVV.

The chain combines TRBV18 with TRBJ1-3; 7 nucleotides line up with TRBD1. Trimming cost V 5 bases and J 4 bases; bases outside gene matches: 5. This CDR3 has 14 amino acids. Germline V gene data show CDR1 as KGHSH and CDR2 as LQKENI. CDR3 sequence reads: CASSAQTGGNTIYF. The CDR3 DNA sequence: TGTGCCAGCTCAGCACAGACAGGGGGAAACACCATATATTTT. The full variable domain, its missing parts supplied by reference TRBV18 and TRBJ1-3, is NAGVMQNPRHLVRRRGQEARLRCSPMKGHSHVYWYRQLPEEGLKFMVYLQKENIIDESGMPKERFSAEFPKEGPSILRIQQVVRGDSAAYFCASSAQTGGNTIYFGEGSWLTVV.

V gene TRBV6-2 or TRBV6-3 combines with J gene TRBJ2-3; D may be TRBD1 (7 bases). Trimming stripped 6 bases from V and 7 bases from J, with 17 bases between. Germline V gives CDR1 MNHEY, CDR2 SVGEGT. The CDR3 is 14 amino acids. Written as DNA, the CDR3 is TGTGCCAGCAGCCACCAGGGGGGCCGGTATACGCAGTATTTT. This sequence encodes CASSHQGGRYTQYF.

The rearrangement uses TRBV7-2 and TRBJ2-5, with 7 bases aligning to TRBD2. Per the germline V gene, CDR1 is SGHTA and CDR2 is FQGNSA. V lost 4 bases to trimming and J lost 1 base; unmatched junction nucleotides: 6. This CDR3 comprises 15 residues. The DNA for the CDR3 is TGTGCCAGCAGCTGGGGGGGGACGGGCCAAGAGACCCAGTACTTC. It is translated as CASSWGGTGQETQYF.

V usage is TRBV12-3 or TRBV12-4 and J usage is TRBJ1-6, with D possibly matching TRBD1 (6 bases). The V gene lost 5 bases and the J gene lost 10 bases, with 12 bases spanning the gap. This CDR3 spans 13 amino acids. As DNA, the CDR3 is TGTGCCAGCAGTCTCCGACAGGAATCACCCCTCCACTTT. This encodes CASSLRQESPLHF.

The CDR3 coding sequence is TGTGCCAGCAGCCATGGCGGGACTAGCGGATTAGGCTCCACAGATACGCAGTATTTT. Translating it yields CASSHGGTSGLGSTDTQYF. This sequence joins TRBV3-1 (or the pseudogene TRBV3-2) and TRBJ2-3; TRBD2 aligns across 11 bases. The CDR3 extends over 19 amino acids. The germline V gene has CDR1 LGHDT and CDR2 YNNKEL (reference sequence). Trimming at V came to 3 bases and at J to 2 bases, leaving 13 bases not matched to a gene.

This clone was observed a handful of times. This sequence joins TRBV4-2 and TRBJ2-7; 9 bases are shared with TRBD1. This CDR3 region has 16 residues. CDR1 is LGHNA, CDR2 YNFKEQ, per germline. The V and J ends lost 3 bases and 5 bases, in that order; junction bases with no gene match: 11. The CDR3 region has the DNA TGTGCCAGCAGCCAGACCACAGGGACAGGGAGCGACGAGCAGTACTTC. Its translation: CASSQTTGTGSDEQYF.

V and J are TRBV7-6 and TRBJ1-1; possibly TRBD1 for D (5 bases). The CDR3 totals 15 residues. The V gene's germline CDR1 is SGHVS and CDR2 FNYEAQ. Trimming left V 7 bases short and J 5 bases short, with 20 bases between. The CDR3 protein is CASTPIGAARTEAFF. In nucleotides, the CDR3 is TGTGCCAGCACCCCCATTGGGGCAGCGAGAACTGAAGCTTTCTTT.

The CDR3 DNA reads as TGTGCCAGCAGCTCCCGGGACAGGGAGGGAACTAATGAAAAACTGTTTTTT. Residues: CASSSRDREGTNEKLFF. The chain combines TRBV7-9 with TRBJ1-4, with 9 bases that match TRBD1. In germline, CDR1 is SEHNR, CDR2 FQNEAQ (reference sequence). The CDR3 has 17 amino acids. V lost 4 bases, J lost 1 base, and 7 bases stayed unmatched. The variable domain in full, completed from reference TRBV7-9 and TRBJ1-4, reads DTGVSQNPRHKITKRGQNVTFRCDPISEHNRLYWYRQTLGQGPEFLTYFQNEAQLEKSRLLSDRFSAERPKGSFSTLEIQRTEQGDSAMYLCASSSRDREGTNEKLFFGSGTQLSVL.

This clone was picked up one time. The chain employs TRBV6-1 and TRBJ1-6, with a tentative D call TRBD1 (6 bases). Trimming took 4 bases from V and 8 from J, leaving 18 bases between them. This CDR3 spans 16 amino acids. The germline V gene encodes CDR1 MNHNS and CDR2 SASEGT. The CDR3 sequence is CASSAPGHGIHSPLHF. The CDR3 bases are TGTGCCAGCAGTGCCCCGGGACATGGGATCCATTCACCCCTCCACTTT.